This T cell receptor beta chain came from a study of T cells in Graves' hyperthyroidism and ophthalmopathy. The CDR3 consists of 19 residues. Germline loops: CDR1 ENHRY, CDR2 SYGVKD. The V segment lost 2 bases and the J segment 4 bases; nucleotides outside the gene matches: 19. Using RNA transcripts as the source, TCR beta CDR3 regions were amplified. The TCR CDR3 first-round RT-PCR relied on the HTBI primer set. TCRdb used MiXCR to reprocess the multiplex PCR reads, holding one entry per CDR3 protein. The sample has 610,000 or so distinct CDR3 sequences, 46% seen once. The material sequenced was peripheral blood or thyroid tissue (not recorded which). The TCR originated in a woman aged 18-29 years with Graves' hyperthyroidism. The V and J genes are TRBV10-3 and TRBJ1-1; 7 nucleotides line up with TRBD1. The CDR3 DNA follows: TGTGCCATCAGTGAGCCGACAGGGTGGGGAACTGAACATGGCACTGAAGCTTTCTTT. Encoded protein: CAISEPTGWGTEHGTEAFF.